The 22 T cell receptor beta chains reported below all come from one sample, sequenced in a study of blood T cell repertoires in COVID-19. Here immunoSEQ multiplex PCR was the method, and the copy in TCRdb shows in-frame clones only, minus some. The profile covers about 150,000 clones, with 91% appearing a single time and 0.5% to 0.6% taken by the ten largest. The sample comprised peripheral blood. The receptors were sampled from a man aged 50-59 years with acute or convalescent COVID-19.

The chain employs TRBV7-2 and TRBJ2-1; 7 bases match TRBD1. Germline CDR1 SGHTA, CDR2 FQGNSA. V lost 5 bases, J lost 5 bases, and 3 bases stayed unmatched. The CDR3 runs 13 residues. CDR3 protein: CASSAGQDNEQFF. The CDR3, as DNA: TGTGCCAGCAGCGCCGGACAGGACAATGAGCAGTTCTTC.

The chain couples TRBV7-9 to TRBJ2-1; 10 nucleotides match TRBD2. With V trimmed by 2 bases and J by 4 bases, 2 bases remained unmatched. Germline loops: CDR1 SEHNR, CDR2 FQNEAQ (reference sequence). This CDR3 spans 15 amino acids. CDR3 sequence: CASSLTSGAYNEQFF. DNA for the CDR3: TGTGCCAGCAGCTTAACTAGCGGGGCATACAATGAGCAGTTCTTC.

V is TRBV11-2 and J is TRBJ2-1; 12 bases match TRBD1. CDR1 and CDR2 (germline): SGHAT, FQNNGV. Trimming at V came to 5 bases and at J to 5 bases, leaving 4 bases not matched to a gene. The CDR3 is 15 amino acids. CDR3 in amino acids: CASSGGQGANNEQFF. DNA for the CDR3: TGTGCCAGCAGCGGGGGACAGGGGGCCAACAATGAGCAGTTCTTC.

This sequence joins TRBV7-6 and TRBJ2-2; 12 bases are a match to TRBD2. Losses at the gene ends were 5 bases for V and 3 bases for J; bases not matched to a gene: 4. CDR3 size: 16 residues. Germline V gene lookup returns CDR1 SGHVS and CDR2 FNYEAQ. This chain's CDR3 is CASSPRLAGDTGELFF. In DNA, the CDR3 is TGTGCCAGCAGCCCGAGACTAGCGGGAGACACCGGGGAGCTGTTTTTT.

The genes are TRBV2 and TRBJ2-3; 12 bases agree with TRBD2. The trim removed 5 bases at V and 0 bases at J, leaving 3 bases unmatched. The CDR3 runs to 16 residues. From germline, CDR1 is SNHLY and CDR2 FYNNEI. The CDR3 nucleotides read TGTGCCAGCAGTCAAACTAGCGGGGGGAGCACAGATACGCAGTATTTT. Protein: CASSQTSGGSTDTQYF.

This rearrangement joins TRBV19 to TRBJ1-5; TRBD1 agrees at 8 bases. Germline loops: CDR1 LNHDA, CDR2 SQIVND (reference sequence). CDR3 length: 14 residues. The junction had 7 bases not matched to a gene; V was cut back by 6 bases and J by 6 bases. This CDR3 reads CASSPTGAGQPQHF. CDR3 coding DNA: TGTGCCAGTAGCCCGACAGGGGCAGGTCAGCCCCAGCATTTT.

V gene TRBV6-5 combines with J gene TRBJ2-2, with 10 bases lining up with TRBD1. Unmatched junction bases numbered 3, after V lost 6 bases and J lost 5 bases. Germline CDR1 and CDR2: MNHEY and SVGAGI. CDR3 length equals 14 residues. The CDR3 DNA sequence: TGTGCCAGCAGCCGGACAGGGGGGACCGGGGAGCTGTTTTTT. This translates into CASSRTGGTGELFF.

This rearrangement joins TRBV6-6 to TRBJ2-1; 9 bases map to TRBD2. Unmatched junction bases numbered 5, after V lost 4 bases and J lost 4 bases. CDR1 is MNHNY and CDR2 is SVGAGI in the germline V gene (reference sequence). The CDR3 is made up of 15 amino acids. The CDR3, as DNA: TGTGCCAGCAGTTCGCTAGCGGGACCATACAATGAGCAGTTCTTC. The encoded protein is CASSSLAGPYNEQFF.

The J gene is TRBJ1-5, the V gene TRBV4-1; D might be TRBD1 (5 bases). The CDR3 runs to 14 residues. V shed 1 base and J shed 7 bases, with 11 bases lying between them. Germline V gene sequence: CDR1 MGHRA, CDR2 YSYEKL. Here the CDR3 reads CASSQGRGGQPQHF. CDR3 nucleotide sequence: TGCGCCAGCAGCCAAGGTAGGGGTGGCCAGCCCCAGCATTTT.

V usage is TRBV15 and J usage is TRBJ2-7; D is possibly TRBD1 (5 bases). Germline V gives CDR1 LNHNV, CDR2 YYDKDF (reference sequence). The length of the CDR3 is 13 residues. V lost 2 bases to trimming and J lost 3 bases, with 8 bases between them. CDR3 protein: CATSRHTGYEQYV. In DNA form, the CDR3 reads TGTGCCACCAGCAGACACACAGGCTACGAGCAGTACGTC.

The CDR3: CASSLGGAGDLPREQYF. In nucleotides, the CDR3 is TGTGCCAGTAGTTTGGGAGGTGCGGGGGACCTCCCTAGGGAGCAGTACTTC. The chain joins TRBV19 to TRBJ2-7, with 7 bases fitting TRBD2. V dropped 5 bases and J dropped 7; count of bases not matched to a gene: 20. The CDR3 loop spans 17 amino acids. Germline V gene sequence: CDR1 LNHDA, CDR2 SQIVND (reference sequence).

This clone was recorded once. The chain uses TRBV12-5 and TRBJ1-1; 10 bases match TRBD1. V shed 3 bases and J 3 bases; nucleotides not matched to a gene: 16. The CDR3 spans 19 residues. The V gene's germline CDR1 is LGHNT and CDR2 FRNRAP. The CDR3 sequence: CASGFGPKGQGGLDTEAFF. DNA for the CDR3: TGTGCTAGTGGTTTCGGACCTAAAGGACAGGGGGGGTTGGACACTGAAGCTTTCTTT.

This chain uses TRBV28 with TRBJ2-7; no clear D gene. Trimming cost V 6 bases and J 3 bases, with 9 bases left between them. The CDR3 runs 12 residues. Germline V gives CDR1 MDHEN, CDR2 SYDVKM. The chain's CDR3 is CASSQANYEQYF. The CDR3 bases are TGTGCCAGCAGCCAGGCAAACTACGAGCAGTACTTC.

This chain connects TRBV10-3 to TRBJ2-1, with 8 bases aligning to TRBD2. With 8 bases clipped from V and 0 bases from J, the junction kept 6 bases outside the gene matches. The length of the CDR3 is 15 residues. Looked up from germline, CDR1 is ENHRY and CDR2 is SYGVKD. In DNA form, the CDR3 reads TGTGCCATCTCACCGGGGGGGGCCTCCTACAATGAGCAGTTCTTC. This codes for CAISPGGASYNEQFF.

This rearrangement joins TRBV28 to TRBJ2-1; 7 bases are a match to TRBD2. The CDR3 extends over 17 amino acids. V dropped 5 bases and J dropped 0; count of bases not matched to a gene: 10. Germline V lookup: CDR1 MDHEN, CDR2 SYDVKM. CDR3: CASSGNLAESSYNEQFF. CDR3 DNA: TGTGCCAGCAGTGGGAACCTAGCGGAAAGCTCCTACAATGAGCAGTTCTTC.

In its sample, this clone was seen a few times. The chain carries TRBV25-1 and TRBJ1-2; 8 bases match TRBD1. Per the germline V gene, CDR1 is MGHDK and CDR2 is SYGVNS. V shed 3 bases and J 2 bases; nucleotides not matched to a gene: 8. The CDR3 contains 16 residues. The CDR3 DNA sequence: TGTGCCAGCAGTGACTTGGGGACAGGTGGGAACTATGGCTACACCTTC. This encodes CASSDLGTGGNYGYTF.

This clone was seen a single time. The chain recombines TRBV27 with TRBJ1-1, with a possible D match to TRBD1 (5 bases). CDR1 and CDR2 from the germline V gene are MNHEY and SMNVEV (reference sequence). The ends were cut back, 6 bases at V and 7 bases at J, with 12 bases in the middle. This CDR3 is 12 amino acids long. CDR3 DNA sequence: TGTGCCAGCAGGGCCGGGGGAAATGAAGCTTTCTTT. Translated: CASRAGGNEAFF.

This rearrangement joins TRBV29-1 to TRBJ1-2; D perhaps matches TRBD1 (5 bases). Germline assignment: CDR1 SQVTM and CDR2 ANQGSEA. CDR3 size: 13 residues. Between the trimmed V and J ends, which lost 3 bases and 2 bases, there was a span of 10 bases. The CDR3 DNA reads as TGCAGCGTTGATTTGGGGGGAAACTATGGCTACACCTTC. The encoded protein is CSVDLGGNYGYTF.

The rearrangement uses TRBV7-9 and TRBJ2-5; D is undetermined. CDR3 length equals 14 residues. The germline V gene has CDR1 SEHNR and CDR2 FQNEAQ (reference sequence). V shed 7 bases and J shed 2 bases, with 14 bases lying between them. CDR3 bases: TGTGCCAGCAACGATCGAGGCAGACAAGAGACCCAGTACTTC. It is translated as CASNDRGRQETQYF. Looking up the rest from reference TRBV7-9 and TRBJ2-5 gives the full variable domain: DTGVSQNPRHKITKRGQNVTFRCDPISEHNRLYWYRQTLGQGPEFLTYFQNEAQLEKSRLLSDRFSAERPKGSFSTLEIQRTEQGDSAMYLCASNDRGRQETQYFGPGTRLLVL.

The CDR3 region is CASIPDRGLGQYV. CDR3 in DNA: TGTGCCAGCATCCCCGACAGGGGGCTAGGTCAGTACGTC. The chain recombines TRBV2 with TRBJ2-7, with 10 bases lining up with TRBD1. In germline, CDR1 is SNHLY, CDR2 FYNNEI. CDR3 length: 13 residues. The J segment lost 10 bases and the V segment lost 7 bases, leaving 10 bases of the junction unmatched.

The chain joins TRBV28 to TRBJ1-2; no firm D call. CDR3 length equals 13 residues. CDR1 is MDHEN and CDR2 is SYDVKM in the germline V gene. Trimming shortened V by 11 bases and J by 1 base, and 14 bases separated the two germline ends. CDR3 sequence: CASSMGNNYGYTF. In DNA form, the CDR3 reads TGTGCCTCTAGCATGGGGAATAACTATGGCTACACCTTC.

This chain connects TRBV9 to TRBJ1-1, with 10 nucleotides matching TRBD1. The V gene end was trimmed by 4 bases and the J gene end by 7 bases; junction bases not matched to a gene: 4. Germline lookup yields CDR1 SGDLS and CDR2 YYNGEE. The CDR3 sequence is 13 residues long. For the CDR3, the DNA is TGTGCCAGCAGCCCCTGGACAGGGGGTGAAGCTTTCTTT. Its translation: CASSPWTGGEAFF.